This TCR beta chain comes out of a study of blood T cell repertoires in COVID-19. Overall study context: Material from acute and convalescent COVID-19 was sourced from the United States, Italy and Spain. PBMCs, B-cell-depleted T cells, or T cells provided the cDNA or gDNA that made up the material.

Study processing details: Estimates of nucleated cell counts were drawn from the amplification of reference gene primers. The protocol was immunoSEQ multiplex PCR, while the TCRdb copy is restricted to in-frame clones and leaves out a portion. The D gene and trimming were derived from the DNA, and the V and J assignments and clone size from that table. Of over 85,000 clones listed, about 83% are singletons. CDR1 is MNHEY and CDR2 is SVGEGT in the germline V gene. This CDR3 has 12 amino acids. V gave up 2 bases and J gave up 4 bases, with 5 bases separating them. Material for sequencing was peripheral blood. This sequence was found in a middle-aged man with active or convalescent COVID-19. The chain links TRBV6-2 or TRBV6-3 to TRBJ1-2; the D is unclear. The CDR3 here is CASSYTGYGYTF. CDR3 nucleotides: TGTGCCAGCAGTTACACCGGCTATGGCTACACCTTC.